The clone carrying this TCR beta chain was detected only a few times. Time point meaning: persistent/refractory GD, antithyroid drugs over 5 years with positive TRAb. Generation of the TCR library employed RNA extracted from PBMCs. With EDTA tubes as the receptacles, approximately 10 milliliters of peripheral blood were drawn. The data belong to a study of regulatory T cells in long-lasting Graves disease. Libraries of TCR beta came from iRepertoire HTBI primers plus Arm-PCR of CDR3 regions. TCRdb analysed the multiplex PCR reads with MiXCR anew, one entry per CDR3 protein. This table holds a few hundred thousand distinct CDR3 sequences, roughly a quarter found once. V was cut by 2 bases and J by 6 bases, with 16 bases left in between. Germline-derived CDR1 and CDR2 are LGHDT and YNNKEL (reference sequence). The CDR3 extends over 15 amino acids.

The TCR sequence derives from a female donor with Graves disease. The chain is built from TRBV3-1 and TRBJ1-2, with D perhaps matching TRBD1 (6 bases). The specimen comprised peripheral blood mononuclear cells (PBMCs), sampled when the disease was refractory, from a patient treated with antithyroid drugs. CDR3 bases: TGTGCCAGCAGCCAACAGAGACAGGCGATACATGGCTACACCTTC. Translating gives CASSQQRQAIHGYTF. Full variable domain (missing parts from reference TRBV3-1 and TRBJ1-2): DTAVSQTPKYLVTQMGNDKSIKCEQNLGHDTMYWYKQDSKKFLKIMFSYNNKELIINETVPNRFSPKSPDKAHLNLHINSLELGDSAVYFCASSQQRQAIHGYTFGSGTRLTVV.